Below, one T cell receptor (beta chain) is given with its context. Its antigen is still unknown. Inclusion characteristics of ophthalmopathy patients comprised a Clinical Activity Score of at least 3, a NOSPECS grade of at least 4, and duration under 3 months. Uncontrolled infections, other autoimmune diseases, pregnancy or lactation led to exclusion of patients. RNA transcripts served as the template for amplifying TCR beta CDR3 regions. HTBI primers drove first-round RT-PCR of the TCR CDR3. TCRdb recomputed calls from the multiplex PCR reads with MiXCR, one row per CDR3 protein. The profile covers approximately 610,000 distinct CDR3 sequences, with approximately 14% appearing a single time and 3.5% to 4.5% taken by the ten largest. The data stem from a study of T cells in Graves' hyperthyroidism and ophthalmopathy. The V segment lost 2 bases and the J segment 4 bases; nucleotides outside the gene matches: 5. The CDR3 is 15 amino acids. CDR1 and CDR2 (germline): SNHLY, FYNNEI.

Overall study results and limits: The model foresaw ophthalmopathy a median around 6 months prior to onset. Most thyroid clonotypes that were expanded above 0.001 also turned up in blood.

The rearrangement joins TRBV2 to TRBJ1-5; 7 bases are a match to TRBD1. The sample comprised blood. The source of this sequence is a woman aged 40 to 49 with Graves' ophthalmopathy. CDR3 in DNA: TGTGCCAGCAGTGAACAGACAGGGCTTAATCAGCCCCAGCATTTT. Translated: CASSEQTGLNQPQHF.